This TCR beta chain emerged from a study of shared clonotypes between healthy human individuals. General study results and limits: Sharing across four donors was highest in naive CD4 (roughly 5%) and lowest in memory CD8 (about 0.4%).

CDR1 and CDR2 (germline): SGHTA, FQGNSA. V shed 1 base and J shed 4 bases, with 10 bases lying between them. The CDR3 loop spans 14 amino acids. Evenly divided among several immunoSEQ plates was the genomic DNA of each subset. Repertoires were generated with immunoSEQ multiplex PCR, while TCRdb's copy carries only in-frame clones and drops some. The sample holds 550,000 to 850,000 clones, roughly 70% seen once. Memory CD4+ cells were the fraction left after CD45RA+ naive selection. Remarks on this clone: Its matching antigen is unknown.

V is TRBV7-2 and J is TRBJ1-1; tentative D call: TRBD1 (6 bases). The receptor was derived from a woman in her 30s in good health. The sequencing input was memory CD4+ T cells sorted from blood. The subset was: CD45RA-negative fraction. The DNA for the CDR3 is TGTGCCAGCAGCTTAGAGGGGGTTGGCACTGAAGCTTTCTTT. Amino acids: CASSLEGVGTEAFF.